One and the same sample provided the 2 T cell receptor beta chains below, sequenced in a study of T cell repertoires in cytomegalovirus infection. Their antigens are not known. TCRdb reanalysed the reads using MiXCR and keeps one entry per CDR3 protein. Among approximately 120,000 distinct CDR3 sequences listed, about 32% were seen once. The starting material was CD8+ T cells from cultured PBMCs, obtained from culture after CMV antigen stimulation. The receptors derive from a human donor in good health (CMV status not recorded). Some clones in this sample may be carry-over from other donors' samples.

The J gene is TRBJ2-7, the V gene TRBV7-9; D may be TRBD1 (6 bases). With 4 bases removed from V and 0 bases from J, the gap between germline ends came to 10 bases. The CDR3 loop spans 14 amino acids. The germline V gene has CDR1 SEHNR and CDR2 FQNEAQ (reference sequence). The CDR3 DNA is TGTGCCAGCAGCTCCGGACAGACCTCCTACGAGCAGTACTTC. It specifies CASSSGQTSYEQYF.

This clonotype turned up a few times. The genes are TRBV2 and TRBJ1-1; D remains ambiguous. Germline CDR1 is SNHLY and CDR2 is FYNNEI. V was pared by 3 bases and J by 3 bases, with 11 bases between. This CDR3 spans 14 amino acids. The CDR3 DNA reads TGTGCCAGCAGTGACGTTATTGCGGACACTGAAGCTTTCTTT. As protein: CASSDVIADTEAFF. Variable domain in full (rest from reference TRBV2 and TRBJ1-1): EPEVTQTPSHQVTQMGQEVILRCVPISNHLYFYWYRQILGQKVEFLVSFYNNEISEKSEIFDDQFSVERPDGSNFTLKIRSTKLEDSAMYFCASSDVIADTEAFFGQGTRLTVV.